This T cell receptor beta chain stems from a study of blood T cell repertoires in COVID-19. Across the study: Sites in the United States, Italy and Spain provided acute and convalescent COVID-19 samples. From T cells, B-cell-depleted T cells, or PBMCs came the material, which was cDNA or gDNA.

Clones were read by immunoSEQ multiplex PCR, and TCRdb kept only the in-frame ones, dropping some. The data hold approximately 240,000 clones, with 83% observed a single time. CDR3 length: 15 amino acids. Trimming cost V 0 bases and J 4 bases, with 10 bases left between them. Germline CDR1 and CDR2: LGHNA and YSLEER. Notes on this clone: Distinct nucleotide sequences in the sample also encode this CDR3.

J is TRBJ2-1 and V is TRBV4-3; D possibly corresponds to TRBD2 (6 bases). The specimen was peripheral blood. The TCR comes from a woman aged 25 to 45 with COVID-19, enrolled during active disease. The CDR3 region is CASSQDSGAYNEQFF. CDR3 bases: TGCGCCAGCAGCCAAGATAGCGGAGCGTACAATGAGCAGTTCTTC.